A selection of T cell receptor beta chains follows, all from one sample in a study of regulatory T cells in long-lasting Graves disease. A single record per CDR3 protein comes from TCRdb applying MiXCR to the multiplex PCR reads. Of around 500,000 distinct CDR3 sequences in the sample, about 12% were seen once. These same data were also listed under a study on T cells in Graves' hyperthyroidism and ophthalmopathy.

Sequencing used peripheral blood mononuclear cells (PBMCs), obtained at new diagnosis, from a patient treated with antithyroid drugs. The source is a woman aged 25 to 39 with Graves disease. The CDR3 runs from the conserved cysteine through the conserved F or W. The D gene is left open where the match is weak. Size tells how often a clone was seen (once, few, many) or the class of an expanded clone, and some rows leave it out.

TRBV10-3	few	TRBJ2-2	.	CAISEPASNTGELFF	TGTGCCATCAGTGAGCCGGCTAGCAACACCGGGGAGCTGTTTTTT
TRBV19	many	TRBJ2-7	TRBD2	CASSIRLAGGYEQYF	TGTGCCAGTAGTATCAGACTAGCGGGAGGATACGAGCAGTACTTC
TRBV7-2	many	TRBJ1-1	.	CASSFSRAQNTEAFF	TGTGCCAGCAGCTTTTCCAGGGCTCAGAACACTGAAGCTTTCTTT
TRBV7-2	many	TRBJ1-3	.	CASSFVYPIPGRNTIYF	TGTGCCAGCAGCTTCGTCTATCCGATCCCCGGACGAAACACCATATATTTT
TRBV7-9	few	TRBJ2-1	.	CASSRIPGRVSYNEQFF	TGTGCCAGCAGCCGAATCCCTGGGCGGGTCTCCTACAATGAGCAGTTCTTC
TRBV10-2	many	TRBJ1-5	TRBD1	CASSEGQGASQPQHF	TGCGCCAGCAGTGAGGGACAGGGGGCTAGCCAGCCCCAGCATTTT
TRBV20-1	many	TRBJ2-1	TRBD2	CSARDGLADYNEQFF	TGCAGTGCTAGAGATGGGCTAGCGGACTACAATGAGCAGTTCTTC
TRBV20-1	many	TRBJ2-2	.	CSARTPNTGELFF	TGCAGTGCGAGAACACCGAACACCGGGGAGCTGTTTTTT
TRBV11-1	.	TRBJ2-1	TRBD2	CASSRTSGEGELLFF	TGTGCCAGCAGCCGGACTAGCGGAGAGGGGGAACTGTTGTTCTTC
TRBV25-1	few	TRBJ2-2	.	CASSEAVANTGELFF	TGTGCCAGCAGTGAAGCCGTAGCGAACACCGGGGAGCTGTTTTTT
TRBV20-1	many	TRBJ2-1	TRBD2	CSAPGLAGTYNEQFF	TGCAGTGCCCCTGGGCTAGCGGGTACCTACAATGAGCAGTTCTTC
TRBV2	many	TRBJ2-5	.	CASSSQGSQETQYF	TGTGCCAGCAGTTCACAGGGCTCCCAAGAGACCCAGTACTTC
TRBV18	many	TRBJ1-5	.	CASSSGINQPQHF	TGTGCCAGCTCTTCCGGGATCAATCAGCCCCAGCATTTT
TRBV10-3	few	TRBJ2-3	TRBD2	CAISGLAGGADTRYF	TGTGCCATCAGTGGACTAGCGGGAGGGGCAGATACGCGGTATTTT
TRBV28	few	TRBJ2-7	.	CASSLVTNPPSEQYF	TGTGCCAGCAGTTTAGTTACAAATCCCCCGAGTGAGCAGTACTTC
TRBV29-1	few	TRBJ2-7	TRBD2	CSVKTLAGVNEQYF	TGCAGCGTCAAAACTCTAGCGGGAGTGAACGAGCAGTACTTC
TRBV12-3/TRBV12-4	.	TRBJ2-1	.	CASSLGTLATSGFTYNEQFF	TGTGCCAGCAGTTTAGGGACCCTCGCCACCTCAGGGTTTACCTACAATGAGCAGTTCTTC
TRBV19	.	TRBJ1-2	.	CAGGSGAAQDYGYTF	TGTGCCGGAGGGTCAGGGGCCGCCCAGGACTATGGCTACACCTTC
TRBV7-6	few	TRBJ2-1	.	CASSSRYYNEQFF	TGTGCCAGCAGCTCTCGCTACTACAATGAGCAGTTCTTC
TRBV20-1	many	TRBJ2-5	.	CSADLQGTAWKTETQYF	TGCAGTGCCGACTTACAGGGTACTGCTTGGAAGACAGAGACCCAGTACTTC
TRBV24-1	.	TRBJ2-7	.	CATSDLQGDEQYF	TGTGCCACCAGTGATTTACAGGGCGACGAGCAGTACTTC
TRBV12-3/TRBV12-4	.	TRBJ1-5	TRBD1	CASSLTGTSNQPQHF	TGTGCCAGCAGTCTGACAGGGACCAGCAATCAGCCCCAGCATTTT
TRBV4-2	many	TRBJ2-7	TRBD2	CASSQEAGDSYEQYF	TGTGCCAGCAGCCAAGAAGCGGGAGACTCCTACGAGCAGTACTTC
TRBV11-3	many	TRBJ2-1	.	CASSLMGSNEQFF	TGTGCCAGCAGCTTAATGGGGTCCAATGAGCAGTTCTTC
TRBV7-9	.	TRBJ2-3	TRBD2	CASSPLVAGGSDTQYF	TGTGCCAGCAGCCCTCTCGTAGCGGGAGGATCAGATACGCAGTATTTT
TRBV2	many	TRBJ1-5	TRBD1	CASRRQGANDSNQPQHF	TGTGCCAGCAGGAGGCAGGGGGCTAATGATAGCAATCAGCCCCAGCATTTT
TRBV10-3	many	TRBJ1-1	.	CAIRRGGGTEAFF	TGTGCCATCAGGAGGGGAGGCGGCACTGAAGCTTTCTTT
TRBV19	.	TRBJ1-6	.	CASSIGRVHSPLHF	TGTGCCAGTAGTATCGGGCGAGTTCATTCACCCCTCCACTTT
TRBV27	few	TRBJ1-2	.	CASSFIEGDYGYTF	TGTGCCAGCAGTTTCATCGAAGGGGACTATGGCTACACCTTC
TRBV10-3	many	TRBJ2-1	.	CAISEGDRNFYNEQFF	TGTGCCATCAGTGAAGGAGACAGAAACTTCTACAATGAGCAGTTCTTC
TRBV30	few	TRBJ1-1	.	CAWSVLRRKTEAFF	TGTGCCTGGAGTGTACTCAGGCGGAAGACTGAAGCTTTCTTT
TRBV7-8	few	TRBJ2-1	.	CASSSAREVRYEQFF	TGTGCCAGCAGCTCCGCGAGGGAGGTAAGGTATGAGCAGTTCTTC
TRBV27	many	TRBJ2-2	.	CASSPTRLTGELFF	TGTGCCAGCAGTCCGACCAGGCTCACCGGGGAGCTGTTTTTT
TRBV12-3/TRBV12-4	many	TRBJ2-3	TRBD2	CASSLAQLAGGDTQYF	TGTGCCAGCAGTTTAGCGCAGCTAGCGGGCGGAGATACGCAGTATTTT
TRBV25-1	many	TRBJ1-5	.	CASSANKGYKVGHQPQHF	TGTGCCAGCAGCGCAAATAAGGGGTACAAAGTGGGCCATCAGCCCCAGCATTTT
TRBV29-1	few	TRBJ1-2	TRBD1	CSVGQGAVGYTF	TGCAGCGTTGGACAGGGGGCCGTCGGCTACACCTTC
TRBV6-1	many	TRBJ1-2	.	CASSSPGQGGEGYTF	TGTGCCAGCAGTAGCCCTGGGCAGGGAGGAGAAGGCTACACCTTC
TRBV20-1	many	TRBJ2-3	TRBD2	CSARYPKAGATDTQYF	TGCAGTGCTAGATACCCTAAAGCGGGAGCGACAGATACGCAGTATTTT
TRBV5-1	.	TRBJ2-1	.	CASSEDSLDEQFF	TGCGCCAGCAGCGAAGACAGCTTAGATGAGCAGTTCTTC
TRBV7-9	.	TRBJ2-3	.	CASSPPAWFGTQYF	TGTGCCAGCAGCCCGCCGGCCTGGTTTGGTACGCAGTATTTT
TRBV9	many	TRBJ1-6	.	CASSVGEVTPLHF	TGTGCCAGCAGCGTAGGGGAAGTGACACCCCTCCACTTT
TRBV20-1	.	TRBJ2-3	TRBD2	CSASPLRLAGGPEDTQYF	TGCAGTGCTAGTCCTCTCCGACTAGCGGGAGGGCCTGAAGATACGCAGTATTTT
TRBV29-1	few	TRBJ1-4	.	CSVEGGSNEKLFF	TGCAGCGTTGAGGGGGGGTCTAATGAAAAACTGTTTTTT
TRBV7-9	.	TRBJ1-2	TRBD1	CASSFGDRGHYGYTF	TGTGCCAGCAGCTTCGGGGACAGAGGGCACTATGGCTACACCTTC
TRBV19	many	TRBJ2-2	TRBD2	CASSIGRLAVNTGELFF	TGTGCCAGTAGTATAGGGCGTCTAGCGGTCAACACCGGGGAGCTGTTTTTT
TRBV5-6	many	TRBJ2-5	.	CASSFRLLGGETQYF	TGTGCCAGCAGCTTTCGGCTTCTAGGTGGGGAGACCCAGTACTTC
TRBV7-2	.	TRBJ1-5	.	CASSFFSGDNQPQHF	TGTGCCAGCAGCTTTTTTTCCGGGGACAATCAGCCCCAGCATTTT
TRBV5-4	many	TRBJ1-5	TRBD1	CARDRGSNQPQHF	TGTGCCAGGGACAGGGGAAGCAATCAGCCCCAGCATTTT
TRBV12-3/TRBV12-4	many	TRBJ2-7	.	CASSPKGPYEQYF	TGTGCCAGCAGCCCGAAGGGGCCCTACGAGCAGTACTTC
TRBV12-3/TRBV12-4	many	TRBJ1-2	TRBD1	CASSSSGGRGYTF	TGTGCCAGCAGTTCCTCAGGGGGCCGTGGCTACACCTTC
TRBV28	many	TRBJ1-5	.	CASSSAGGSNQPQHF	TGTGCCAGCAGTAGCGCAGGAGGGAGCAATCAGCCCCAGCATTTT
TRBV28	many	TRBJ2-1	TRBD2	CASSLWGGLAGDEQFF	TGTGCCAGCAGTTTATGGGGGGGACTAGCGGGAGACGAGCAGTTCTTC